This TCR beta chain was profiled in a study of T cells in Graves' hyperthyroidism and ophthalmopathy. TCR beta CDR3 region amplification was performed from RNA transcripts. Initially, a first-round RT-PCR of the TCR CDR3 employed the HTBI primer set. TCRdb called the multiplex PCR reads again in MiXCR, with one record for every CDR3 protein. Altogether about 96,000 distinct CDR3 sequences are present, just over 50% being singletons, with the ten largest covering roughly 26%. The CDR3 consists of 15 residues. Germline-derived CDR1 and CDR2 are SGHTA and FQGNSA. Trimming pared 2 bases from V and 2 bases from J, leaving 11 bases between. Points from the study as a whole: Expanded thyroid clonotypes (above 0.001) were mostly also found in blood.

Graves' hyperthyroidism qualified as stable when ophthalmopathy did not progress within 18 months. The study excluded patients with uncontrolled infection, other autoimmune disease, pregnancy or lactation. As regards this clonotype: Its antigen is unidentified.

The J gene is TRBJ2-3, the V gene TRBV7-2; no clear D. The clonotype originates from a middle-aged woman with Graves' hyperthyroidism. The material sequenced was blood. This CDR3 is CASSLRNYLTDTQYF. The CDR3 region has the DNA TGTGCCAGCAGCTTACGGAACTACCTCACAGATACGCAGTATTTT.